What follows are 18 T cell receptor beta chains derived from one specimen sequenced in a study of shared clonotypes between healthy human individuals. Sequenced by immunoSEQ multiplex PCR; TCRdb stores in-frame clones only, minus some. Among 2 million to 2.5 million clones listed, approximately 93% were seen once. The specimen was naive CD4+ T cells from PBMCs. Subset given: CD45RA+ positively selected. Source of these receptors: a man in his late teens or twenties in good health. Some clones in this sample may be carry-over from other donors' samples.

The V call is TRBV28, the J call TRBJ1-1; 9 bases line up with TRBD1. V lost 6 bases to trimming and J lost 4 bases; unmatched junction nucleotides: 6. The length of the CDR3 is 14 residues. Germline V gives CDR1 MDHEN, CDR2 SYDVKM. The DNA of the CDR3 is TGTGCCAGCAGGGACACAGGGGGCGGCACTGAAGCTTTCTTT. Protein product: CASRDTGGGTEAFF.

This chain uses TRBV2 with TRBJ1-5; D ambiguous. CDR1 is SNHLY, CDR2 FYNNEI, per germline. V dropped 5 bases and J dropped 10 bases, with 21 bases sitting between them. The CDR3 spans 15 residues. CDR3 amino acids: CASSSALVMEGPQHF. The CDR3 coding sequence is TGTGCCAGCAGTTCCGCCCTGGTGATGGAAGGTCCCCAGCATTTT.

This chain joins TRBV5-1 and TRBJ2-7, with D perhaps matching TRBD1 (6 bases). This CDR3 is built from 12 residues. Trimming took off 0 bases at V and 9 bases at J, with 10 bases between the two ends. Per germline, CDR1 SGHRS and CDR2 YFSETQ. The CDR3 sequence: CASSLEGEMQYF. CDR3 coding DNA: TGCGCCAGCAGCTTGGAGGGGGAGATGCAGTACTTC. The full variable domain, rest sourced from reference TRBV5-1 and TRBJ2-7, is KAGVTQTPRYLIKTRGQQVTLSCSPISGHRSVSWYQQTPGQGLQFLFEYFSETQRNKGNFPGRFSGRQFSNSRSEMNVSTLELGDSALYLCASSLEGEMQYFGPGTRLTVT.

V and J are TRBV18 and TRBJ1-3, with 8 bases matching TRBD1. CDR3 length equals 15 residues. Germline CDR1 is KGHSH and CDR2 is LQKENI. J gave up 4 bases and V 3 bases, and 5 bases lay outside the gene matches. The chain's CDR3 is CASSPSRDRGNTIYF. The CDR3 DNA follows: TGTGCCAGCTCACCGTCCCGGGACAGGGGAAACACCATATATTTT.

The chain joins TRBV30 to TRBJ2-3, with 7 bases lining up with TRBD2. The J segment lost 4 bases and the V segment lost 0 bases, leaving 1 base of the junction unmatched. The CDR3 length is 13 residues. Germline CDR1 reads GTSNPN; CDR2 reads SVGIG (reference sequence). CDR3 amino acids: CAWSVGRADTQYF. CDR3 in DNA: TGTGCCTGGAGTGTAGGGAGGGCAGATACGCAGTATTTT.

A single count supports this clone. V and J are TRBV18 and TRBJ2-7, with TRBD2 matching over 14 bases. Looked up from germline, CDR1 is KGHSH and CDR2 is LQKENI. The V and J ends lost 3 bases and 4 bases, in that order; junction bases with no gene match: 11. This CDR3 comprises 18 residues. The CDR3 sequence: CASSPVGLAGGGGYEQYF. The CDR3 DNA sequence: TGTGCCAGCTCACCCGTAGGACTAGCGGGAGGCGGGGGTTACGAGCAGTACTTC.

The chain employs TRBV28 and TRBJ2-5; D not certain. Germline V CDR1 and CDR2: MDHEN, SYDVKM. The CDR3 has 16 residues. Trimming left V 6 bases short and J 5 bases short, with 22 bases between. The chain's CDR3 is CASSQGLGSLGETQYF. CDR3 coding DNA: TGTGCCAGCAGCCAAGGTCTTGGCAGCCTCGGCGAGACCCAGTACTTC.

The chain joins TRBV4-3 to TRBJ2-5, with D perhaps TRBD2 (7 bases). Trimming shortened V by 0 bases and J by 4 bases, and 15 bases separated the two germline ends. This CDR3 contains 16 residues. Germline V gene data show CDR1 as LGHNA and CDR2 as YSLEER. DNA of the CDR3: TGCGCCAGCAGCCAAGAATTTGGGGGGGCAGGAGAGACCCAGTACTTC. Protein sequence: CASSQEFGGAGETQYF.

The chain carries TRBV5-4 and TRBJ1-2; 7 bases line up with TRBD1. The CDR3 has 14 amino acids. Germline V gives CDR1 SGHNT, CDR2 YYREEE (reference sequence). V gave up 4 bases and J gave up 2 bases; unmatched junction bases: 5. The DNA of the CDR3 is TGTGCCAGCAGCATACAGACAGGGAACTATGGCTACACCTTC. Translated, it gives CASSIQTGNYGYTF.

This chain connects TRBV13 to TRBJ2-5; 10 bases match TRBD2. V shed 5 bases and J 5 bases; nucleotides not matched to a gene: 8. This CDR3 is 15 amino acids long. Germline-derived CDR1 and CDR2 are PRHDT and FYEKMQ (reference sequence). The CDR3 region is CASSIKAGGGETQYF. CDR3 in DNA: TGTGCCAGCAGCATCAAAGCGGGAGGGGGGGAGACCCAGTACTTC.

The chain is built from TRBV5-1 and TRBJ2-1; unclear D gene. Trimming shortened V by 0 bases and J by 3 bases, and 7 bases separated the two germline ends. CDR3 length: 14 amino acids. CDR1 is SGHRS and CDR2 is YFSETQ in the germline V gene. CDR3 protein: CASSLVTDYNEQFF. The CDR3 nucleotides read TGCGCCAGCAGCTTGGTAACGGACTACAATGAGCAGTTCTTC.

This clone was recorded only once. V is TRBV5-6 and J is TRBJ2-7; D perhaps matches TRBD1 (5 bases). Germline V gene sequence: CDR1 SGHDT, CDR2 YYEEEE. Trimming removed 2 bases at V and 0 bases at J, with 12 bases between. This CDR3 spans 15 amino acids. CDR3 residues: CASSFRARSSYEQYF. CDR3 bases: TGTGCCAGCAGCTTCAGGGCTAGGAGCTCCTACGAGCAGTACTTC.

CDR3 protein: CASSPQTVGYTF. As DNA, the CDR3 is TGTGCCAGCAGTCCACAGACAGTTGGCTACACCTTC. This rearrangement joins TRBV28 to TRBJ1-2; a possible D gene is TRBD1 (5 bases). This CDR3 is built from 12 residues. V lost 5 bases, J lost 7 bases, and 11 bases lay in between. Germline CDR1 reads MDHEN; CDR2 reads SYDVKM.

As for this clone: This sample also contains other DNA sequences that code for the same CDR3. The chain employs TRBV5-1 and TRBJ2-1; 9 nucleotides line up with TRBD2. The CDR3 contains 14 residues. V was clipped by 2 bases and J by 7 bases; unmatched bases: 4. Germline V gene sequence: CDR1 SGHRS, CDR2 YFSETQ. The CDR3 DNA follows: TGCGCCAGCAGCTTAGGGACTAGCAGGAATGAGCAGTTCTTC. It specifies CASSLGTSRNEQFF.

This CDR3 reads CAISESVGERSNEKLFF. In DNA, the CDR3 is TGTGCCATCAGTGAGTCTGTAGGGGAGAGGTCTAATGAAAAACTGTTTTTT. The V call is TRBV10-3, the J call TRBJ1-4, with D possibly matching TRBD1 (5 bases). This CDR3 is 17 amino acids long. CDR1 and CDR2 from the germline V gene are ENHRY and SYGVKD. V was pared by 0 bases and J by 3 bases, with 14 bases between.

V usage is TRBV6-5 and J usage is TRBJ2-2, with a possible D match to TRBD1 (6 bases). V lost 2 bases to trimming and J lost 6 bases, with 10 bases between them. Germline V gene data show CDR1 as MNHEY and CDR2 as SVGAGI. This CDR3 comprises 14 residues. The chain's CDR3 is CASSYGQTAGELFF. In nucleotides, the CDR3 is TGTGCCAGCAGTTACGGACAGACCGCCGGGGAGCTGTTTTTT.

The chain uses TRBV9 and TRBJ2-1; no reliable D call. The CDR3 is made up of 15 amino acids. Trimming took 4 bases from V and 7 from J, leaving 18 bases between them. CDR1 SGDLS and CDR2 YYNGEE come from the germline V gene. CDR3 in DNA: TGTGCCAGCAGCAGATGGACGACGGGTACAAATGAGCAGTTCTTC. It is translated as CASSRWTTGTNEQFF.

The V call is TRBV6-1, the J call TRBJ1-2; D may be TRBD1 (6 bases). The germline V gene encodes CDR1 MNHNS and CDR2 SASEGT. The CDR3 totals 14 residues. Trimming removed 5 bases at V and 5 bases at J, with 15 bases between. The chain's CDR3 is CASSFTGQGYGYTF. Written as DNA, the CDR3 is TGTGCCAGCAGTTTCACAGGGCAGGGGTATGGCTACACCTTC.